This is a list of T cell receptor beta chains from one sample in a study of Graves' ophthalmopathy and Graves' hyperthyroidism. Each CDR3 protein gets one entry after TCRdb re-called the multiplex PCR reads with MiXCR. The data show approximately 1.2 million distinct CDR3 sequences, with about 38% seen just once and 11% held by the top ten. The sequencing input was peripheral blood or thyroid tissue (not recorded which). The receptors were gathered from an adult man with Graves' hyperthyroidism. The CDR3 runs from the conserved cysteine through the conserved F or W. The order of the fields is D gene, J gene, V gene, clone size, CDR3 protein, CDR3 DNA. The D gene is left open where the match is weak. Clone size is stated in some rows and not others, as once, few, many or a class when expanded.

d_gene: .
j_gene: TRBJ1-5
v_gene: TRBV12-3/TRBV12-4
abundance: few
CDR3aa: CASSLRLEGRVNQPQHF
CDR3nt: TGTGCCAGCAGTTTGAGGCTAGAGGGAAGGGTGAATCAGCCCCAGCATTTT

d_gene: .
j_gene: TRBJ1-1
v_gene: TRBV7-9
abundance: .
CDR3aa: CASSPDLEGSTEAFF
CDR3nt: TGTGCCAGCAGCCCAGATCTGGAGGGGAGCACTGAAGCTTTCTTT

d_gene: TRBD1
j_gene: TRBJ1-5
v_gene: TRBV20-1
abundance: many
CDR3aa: CSASPTGGSQPQHF
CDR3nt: TGCAGTGCTAGCCCTACAGGGGGGAGTCAGCCCCAGCATTTT

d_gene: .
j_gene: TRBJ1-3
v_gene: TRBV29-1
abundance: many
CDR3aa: CSVVALTGNTIYF
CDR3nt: TGCAGCGTTGTTGCCCTGACAGGAAACACCATATATTTT

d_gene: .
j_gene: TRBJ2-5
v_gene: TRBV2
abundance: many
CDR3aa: CASLKLGETQYF
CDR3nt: TGTGCCAGCCTAAAACTAGGAGAGACCCAGTACTTC

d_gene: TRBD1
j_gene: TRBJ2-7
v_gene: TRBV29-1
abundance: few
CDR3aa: CTARTGVQQYF
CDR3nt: TGCACCGCTCGGACAGGGGTGCAGCAGTACTTC

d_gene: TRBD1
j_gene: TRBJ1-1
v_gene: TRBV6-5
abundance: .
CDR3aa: CASSYGTGGLTEAFF
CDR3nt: TGTGCCAGCAGTTACGGGACAGGGGGTCTCACTGAAGCTTTCTTT

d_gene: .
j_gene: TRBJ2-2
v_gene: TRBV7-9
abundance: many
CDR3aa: CASIEKGVGELFF
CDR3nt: TGTGCCAGCATCGAAAAGGGAGTCGGGGAGCTGTTTTTT

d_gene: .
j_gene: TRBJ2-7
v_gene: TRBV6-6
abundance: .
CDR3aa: CASSYGQVEQYF
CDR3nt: TGTGCCAGCAGTTACGGCCAGGTCGAGCAGTACTTC

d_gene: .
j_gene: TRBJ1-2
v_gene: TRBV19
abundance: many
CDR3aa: CASGWTGVGYTF
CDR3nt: TGTGCCAGCGGGTGGACTGGGGTTGGCTACACCTTC

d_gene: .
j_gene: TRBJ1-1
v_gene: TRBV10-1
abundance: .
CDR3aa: CTSSDSYTEAFF
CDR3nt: TGCACCAGCAGCGACAGCTACACTGAAGCTTTCTTT

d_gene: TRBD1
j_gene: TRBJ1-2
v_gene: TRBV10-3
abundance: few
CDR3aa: CAISESGQAGYTF
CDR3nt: TGTGCCATCAGTGAGTCGGGACAGGCTGGCTACACCTTC

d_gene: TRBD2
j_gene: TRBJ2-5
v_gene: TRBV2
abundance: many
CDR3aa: CASKEAGSAGTQYF
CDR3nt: TGTGCCAGCAAGGAAGCGGGGTCGGCCGGGACCCAGTACTTC

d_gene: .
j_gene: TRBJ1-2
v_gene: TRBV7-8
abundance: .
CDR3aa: CASSLGSPEYGYTF
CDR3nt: TGTGCCAGCAGCTTAGGTAGCCCGGAATATGGCTACACCTTC

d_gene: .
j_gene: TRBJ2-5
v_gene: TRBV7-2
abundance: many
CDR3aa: CASSYLDGDQETQYF
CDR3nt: TGTGCCAGCAGCTACCTTGACGGGGACCAAGAGACCCAGTACTTC

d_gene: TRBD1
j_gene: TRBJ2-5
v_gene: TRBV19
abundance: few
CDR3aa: CASSRPGQGRETQYF
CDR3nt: TGTGCCAGTAGTCGCCCGGGACAGGGAAGAGAGACCCAGTACTTC

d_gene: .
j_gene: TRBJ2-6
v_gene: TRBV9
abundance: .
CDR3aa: CASSVEVSSGANVLTF
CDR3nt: TGTGCCAGCAGCGTAGAGGTTTCCTCTGGGGCCAACGTCCTGACTTTC

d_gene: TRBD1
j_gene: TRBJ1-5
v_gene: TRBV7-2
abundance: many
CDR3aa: CASSPRDRGGDQPQHF
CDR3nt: TGTGCCAGCAGCCCGAGGGACAGGGGAGGCGATCAGCCCCAGCATTTT

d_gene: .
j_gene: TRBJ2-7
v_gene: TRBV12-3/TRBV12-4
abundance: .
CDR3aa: CASTPPGGSYEQYF
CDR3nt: TGTGCCAGCACCCCTCCCGGGGGTTCCTACGAGCAGTACTTC

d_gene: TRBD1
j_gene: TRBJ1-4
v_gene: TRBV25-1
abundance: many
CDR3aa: CASNEQGEKKLFF
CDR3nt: TGTGCCAGCAACGAACAGGGGGAGAAAAAACTGTTTTTT

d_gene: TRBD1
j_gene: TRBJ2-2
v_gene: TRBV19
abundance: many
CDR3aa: CASSRIPGQGTGELFF
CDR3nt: TGTGCCAGTAGTCGAATTCCGGGACAGGGGACCGGGGAGCTGTTTTTT

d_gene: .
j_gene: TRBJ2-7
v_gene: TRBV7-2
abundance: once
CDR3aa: CASSRPGAQEQYF
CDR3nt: TGTGCCAGCAGCCGACCAGGGGCCCAAGAGCAGTACTTC

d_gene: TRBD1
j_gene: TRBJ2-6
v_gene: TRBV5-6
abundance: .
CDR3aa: CASSSEQGNGANVLTF
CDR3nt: TGTGCCAGCAGCTCCGAACAGGGGAATGGGGCCAACGTCCTGACTTTC

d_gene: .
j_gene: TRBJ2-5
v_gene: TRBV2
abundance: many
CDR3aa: CASGKGGPLQETQYF
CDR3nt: TGTGCCAGCGGCAAAGGGGGACCCCTGCAAGAGACCCAGTACTTC

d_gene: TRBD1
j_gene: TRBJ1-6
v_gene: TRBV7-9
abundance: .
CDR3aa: CASMWDSAYNSPLHF
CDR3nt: TGTGCCAGCATGTGGGACAGTGCTTATAATTCACCCCTCCACTTT

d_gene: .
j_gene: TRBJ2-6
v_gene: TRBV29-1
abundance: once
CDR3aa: CSTGGSGANVLTF
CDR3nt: TGCAGCACTGGCGGGTCAGGGGCCAACGTCCTGACTTTC

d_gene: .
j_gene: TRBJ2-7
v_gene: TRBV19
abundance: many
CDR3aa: CASSAGSPYEQYF
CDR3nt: TGTGCCAGTAGCGCAGGGTCGCCCTACGAGCAGTACTTC

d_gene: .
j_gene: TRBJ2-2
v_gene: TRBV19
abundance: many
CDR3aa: CASSIGAERTGELFF
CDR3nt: TGTGCCAGTAGTATAGGGGCCGAAAGGACCGGGGAGCTGTTTTTT

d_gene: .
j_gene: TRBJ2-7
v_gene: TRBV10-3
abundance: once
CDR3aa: CASRHVVAPSDEQYF
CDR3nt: TGTGCCAGCAGGCACGTGGTGGCCCCGAGCGACGAGCAGTACTTC

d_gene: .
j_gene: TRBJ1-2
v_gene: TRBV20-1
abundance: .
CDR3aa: CSARDFSGTF
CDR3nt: TGCAGTGCTAGAGATTTTAGCGGGACCTTC

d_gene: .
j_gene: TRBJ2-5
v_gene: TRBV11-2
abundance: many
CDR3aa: CASSLSQGETQYF
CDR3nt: TGTGCCAGCAGCTTGTCCCAGGGGGAGACCCAGTACTTC

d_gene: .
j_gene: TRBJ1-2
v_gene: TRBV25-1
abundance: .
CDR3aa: CASSFTQGRNGYTF
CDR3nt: TGTGCCAGCAGTTTCACACAGGGAAGGAATGGCTACACCTTC

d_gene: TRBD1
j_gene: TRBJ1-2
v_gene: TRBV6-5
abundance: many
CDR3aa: CASSGTAAGYTF
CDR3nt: TGTGCCAGCAGTGGGACAGCGGCTGGCTACACCTTC

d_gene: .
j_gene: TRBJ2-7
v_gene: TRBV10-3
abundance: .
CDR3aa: CASSAIGGTNYEQYF
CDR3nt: TGTGCCAGCAGTGCAATAGGGGGAACGAACTACGAGCAGTACTTC

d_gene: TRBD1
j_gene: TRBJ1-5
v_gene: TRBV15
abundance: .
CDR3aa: CATSAGQGANQPQHF
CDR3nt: TGTGCCACCAGCGCCGGGCAGGGGGCTAACCAGCCCCAGCATTTT

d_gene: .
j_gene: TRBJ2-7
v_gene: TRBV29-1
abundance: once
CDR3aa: CSSSVGEQYF
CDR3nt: TGCAGCTCCTCCGTGGGCGAGCAGTACTTC

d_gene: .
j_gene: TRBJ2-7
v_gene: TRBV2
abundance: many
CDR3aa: CASRYSYEQYF
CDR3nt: TGTGCCAGCAGGTATAGCTACGAGCAGTACTTC

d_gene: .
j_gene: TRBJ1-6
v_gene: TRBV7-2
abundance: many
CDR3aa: CASSPRGPRGTSPLHF
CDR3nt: TGTGCCAGCAGCCCACGCGGCCCCAGGGGCACTTCACCCCTCCACTTT